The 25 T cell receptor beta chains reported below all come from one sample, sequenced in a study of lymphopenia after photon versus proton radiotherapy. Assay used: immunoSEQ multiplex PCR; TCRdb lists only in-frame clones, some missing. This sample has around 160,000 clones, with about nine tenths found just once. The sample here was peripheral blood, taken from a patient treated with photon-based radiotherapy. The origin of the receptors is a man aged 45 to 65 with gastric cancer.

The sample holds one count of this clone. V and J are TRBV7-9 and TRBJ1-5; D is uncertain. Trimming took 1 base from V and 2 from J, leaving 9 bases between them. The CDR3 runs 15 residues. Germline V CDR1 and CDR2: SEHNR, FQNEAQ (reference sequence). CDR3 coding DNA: TGTGCCAGCAGCTTAGGGGTTGGTGGCAATCAGCCCCAGCATTTT. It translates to CASSLGVGGNQPQHF.

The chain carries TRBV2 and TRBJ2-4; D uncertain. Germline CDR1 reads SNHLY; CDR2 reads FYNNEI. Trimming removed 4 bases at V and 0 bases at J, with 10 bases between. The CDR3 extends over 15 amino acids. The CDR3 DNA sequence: TGTGCCAGCAGTGTGGTCCCGCTAGCCAAAAACATTCAGTACTTC. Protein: CASSVVPLAKNIQYF.

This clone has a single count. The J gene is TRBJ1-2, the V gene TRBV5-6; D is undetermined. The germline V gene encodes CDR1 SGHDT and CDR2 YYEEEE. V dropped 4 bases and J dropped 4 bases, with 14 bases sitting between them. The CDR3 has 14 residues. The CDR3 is CASSLDREGYGYTF. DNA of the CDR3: TGTGCCAGCAGCCTCGATAGGGAGGGCTATGGCTACACCTTC.

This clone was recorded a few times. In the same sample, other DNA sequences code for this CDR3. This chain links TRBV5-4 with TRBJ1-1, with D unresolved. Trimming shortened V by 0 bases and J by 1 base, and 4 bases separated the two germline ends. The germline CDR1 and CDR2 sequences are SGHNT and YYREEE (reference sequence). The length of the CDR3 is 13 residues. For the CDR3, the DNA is TGTGCCAGCAGCTTGGCAGCGAACACTGAAGCTTTCTTT. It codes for CASSLAANTEAFF. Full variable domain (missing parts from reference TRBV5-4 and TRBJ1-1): ETGVTQSPTHLIKTRGQQVTLRCSSQSGHNTVSWYQQALGQGPQFIFQYYREEENGRGNFPPRFSGLQFPNYSSELNVNALELDDSALYLCASSLAANTEAFFGQGTRLTVV.

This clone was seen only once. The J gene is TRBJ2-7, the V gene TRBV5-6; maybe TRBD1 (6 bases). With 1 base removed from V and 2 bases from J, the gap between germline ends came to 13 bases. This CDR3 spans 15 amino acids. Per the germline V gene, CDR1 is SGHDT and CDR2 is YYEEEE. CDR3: CASSLFRGSTYEQYF. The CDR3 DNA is TGTGCCAGCAGCTTGTTCAGGGGCTCAACCTACGAGCAGTACTTC.

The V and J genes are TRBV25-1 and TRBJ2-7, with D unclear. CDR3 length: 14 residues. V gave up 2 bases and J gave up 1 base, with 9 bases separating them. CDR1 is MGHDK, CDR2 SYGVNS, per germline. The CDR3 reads CASSEAGLSYEQYF. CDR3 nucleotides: TGTGCCAGCAGTGAAGCTGGGCTTTCCTACGAGCAGTACTTC.

The CDR3 DNA is TGTGCCAGCAGTTTCCTTCCTCTTCAAGTCAGGGAGGGAAACATTCAGTACTTC. This translates into CASSFLPLQVREGNIQYF. This chain links TRBV27 with TRBJ2-4; 7 bases agree with TRBD2. Germline CDR1 MNHEY, CDR2 SMNVEV (reference sequence). V dropped 3 bases and J dropped 6; count of bases not matched to a gene: 17. The CDR3 runs 18 residues.

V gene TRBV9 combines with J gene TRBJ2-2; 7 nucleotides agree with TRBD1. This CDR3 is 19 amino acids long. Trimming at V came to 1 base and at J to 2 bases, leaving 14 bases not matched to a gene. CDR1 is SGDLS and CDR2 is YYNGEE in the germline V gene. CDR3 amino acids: CASSVRDRHSPVNTGELFF. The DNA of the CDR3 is TGTGCCAGCAGCGTAAGGGACAGACACTCGCCAGTCAACACCGGGGAGCTGTTTTTT.

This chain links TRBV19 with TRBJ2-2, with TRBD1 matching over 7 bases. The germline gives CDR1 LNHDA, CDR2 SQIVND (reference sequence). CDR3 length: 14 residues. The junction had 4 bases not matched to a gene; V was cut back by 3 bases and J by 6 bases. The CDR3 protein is CASSIGQGAGELFF. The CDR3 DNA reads TGTGCCAGTAGTATCGGGCAGGGGGCCGGGGAGCTGTTTTTT.

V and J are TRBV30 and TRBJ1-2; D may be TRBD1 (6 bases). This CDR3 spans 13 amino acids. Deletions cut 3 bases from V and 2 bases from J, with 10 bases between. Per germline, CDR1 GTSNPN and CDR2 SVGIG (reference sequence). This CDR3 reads CAWSEGGNYGYTF. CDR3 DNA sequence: TGTGCCTGGAGCGAAGGGGGAAACTATGGCTACACCTTC.

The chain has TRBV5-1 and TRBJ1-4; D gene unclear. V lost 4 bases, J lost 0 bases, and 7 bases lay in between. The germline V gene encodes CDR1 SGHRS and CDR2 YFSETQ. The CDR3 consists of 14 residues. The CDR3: CASSVLSTNEKLFF. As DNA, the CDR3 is TGCGCCAGCAGCGTGTTGTCAACTAATGAAAAACTGTTTTTT.

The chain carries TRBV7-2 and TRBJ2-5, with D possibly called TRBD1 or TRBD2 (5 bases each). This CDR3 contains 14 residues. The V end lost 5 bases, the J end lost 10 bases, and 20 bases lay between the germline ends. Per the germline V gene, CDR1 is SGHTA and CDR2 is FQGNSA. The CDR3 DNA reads TGTGCCAGCAGCGTAGACGGGACCAAGAGGAACCAGTACTTC. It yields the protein CASSVDGTKRNQYF.

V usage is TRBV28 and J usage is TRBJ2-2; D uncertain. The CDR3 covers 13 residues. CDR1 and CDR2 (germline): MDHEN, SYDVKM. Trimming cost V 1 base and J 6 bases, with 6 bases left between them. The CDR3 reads CASSLYVPGELFF. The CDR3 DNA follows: TGTGCCAGCAGTTTATATGTACCCGGGGAGCTGTTTTTT.

The CDR3 DNA follows: TGCGCCAGCAGCTTGTTGTACCAAGAGACCCAGTACTTC. This encodes CASSLLYQETQYF. The chain couples TRBV5-1 to TRBJ2-5; D remains unclear. CDR3 size: 13 residues. With 1 base removed from V and 0 bases from J, the gap between germline ends came to 4 bases. The germline gives CDR1 SGHRS, CDR2 YFSETQ.

The CDR3 nucleotides are TGTGCCAGCAGTGAAAGACGGGGGCAGTCTGGCACTGAAGCTTTCTTT. Residues: CASSERRGQSGTEAFF. This chain links TRBV2 with TRBJ1-1; possibly TRBD1 for D (6 bases). The CDR3 has 16 amino acids. Trimming stripped 2 bases from V and 4 bases from J, with 17 bases between. Per germline, CDR1 SNHLY and CDR2 FYNNEI.

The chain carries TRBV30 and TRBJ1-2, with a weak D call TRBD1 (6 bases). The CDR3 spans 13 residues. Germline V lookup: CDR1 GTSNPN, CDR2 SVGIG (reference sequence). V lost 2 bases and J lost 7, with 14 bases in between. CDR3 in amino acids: CAWSPQGYGGYTF. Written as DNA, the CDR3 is TGTGCCTGGAGTCCTCAGGGGTACGGTGGCTACACCTTC.

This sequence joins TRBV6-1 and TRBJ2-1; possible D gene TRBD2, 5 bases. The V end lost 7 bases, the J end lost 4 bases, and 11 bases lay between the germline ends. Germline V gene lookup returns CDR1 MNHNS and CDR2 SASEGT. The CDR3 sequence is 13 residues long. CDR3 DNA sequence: TGTGCCAGCACGGGTAGCGAGTACAATGAGCAGTTCTTC. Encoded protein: CASTGSEYNEQFF.

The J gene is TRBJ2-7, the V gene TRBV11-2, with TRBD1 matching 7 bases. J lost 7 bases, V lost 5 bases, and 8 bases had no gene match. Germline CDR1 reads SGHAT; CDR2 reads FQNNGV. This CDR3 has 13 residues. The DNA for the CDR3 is TGTGCCAGCAGCCCGGGACAGTTTTCTGAGCAGTACTTC. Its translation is CASSPGQFSEQYF.

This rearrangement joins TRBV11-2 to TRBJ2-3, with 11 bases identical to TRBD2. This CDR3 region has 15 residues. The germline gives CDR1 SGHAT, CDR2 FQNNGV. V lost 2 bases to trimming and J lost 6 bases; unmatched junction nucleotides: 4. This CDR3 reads CASSLTSGSSDTQYF. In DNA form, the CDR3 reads TGTGCCAGCAGCTTAACTAGCGGGAGCTCGGATACGCAGTATTTT. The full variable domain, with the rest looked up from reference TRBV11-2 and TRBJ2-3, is EAGVAQSPRYKIIEKRQSVAFWCNPISGHATLYWYQQILGQGPKLLIQFQNNGVVDDSQLPKDRFSAERLKGVDSTLKIQPAKLEDSAVYLCASSLTSGSSDTQYFGPGTRLTVL.

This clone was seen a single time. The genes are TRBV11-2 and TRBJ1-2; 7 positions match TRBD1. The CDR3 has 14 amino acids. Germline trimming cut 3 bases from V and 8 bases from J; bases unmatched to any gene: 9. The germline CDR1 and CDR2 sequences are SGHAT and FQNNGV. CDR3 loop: CASSLRGGAGGYTF. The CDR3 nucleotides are TGTGCCAGCAGCTTGCGAGGGGGCGCAGGGGGCTACACCTTC.

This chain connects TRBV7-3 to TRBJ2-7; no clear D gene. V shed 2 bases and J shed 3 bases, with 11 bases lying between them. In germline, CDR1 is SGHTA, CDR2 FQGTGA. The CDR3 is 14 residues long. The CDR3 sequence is CASSLESVGYEQYF. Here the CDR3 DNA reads TGTGCCAGCAGCTTAGAATCAGTAGGCTACGAGCAGTACTTC.

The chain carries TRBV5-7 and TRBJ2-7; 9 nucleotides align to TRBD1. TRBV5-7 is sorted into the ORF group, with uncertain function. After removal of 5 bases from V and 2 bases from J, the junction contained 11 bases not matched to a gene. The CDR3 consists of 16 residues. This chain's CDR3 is CASRPGQGLLPYEQYF. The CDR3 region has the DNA TGTGCCAGCAGGCCGGGACAGGGCTTACTTCCCTACGAGCAGTACTTC.

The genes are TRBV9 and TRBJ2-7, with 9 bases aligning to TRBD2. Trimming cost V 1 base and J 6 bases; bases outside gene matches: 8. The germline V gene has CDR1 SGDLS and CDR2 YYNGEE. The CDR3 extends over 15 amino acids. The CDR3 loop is CASSVSAGGFVEQYF. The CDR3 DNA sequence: TGTGCCAGCAGCGTATCAGCGGGAGGTTTTGTCGAGCAGTACTTC.

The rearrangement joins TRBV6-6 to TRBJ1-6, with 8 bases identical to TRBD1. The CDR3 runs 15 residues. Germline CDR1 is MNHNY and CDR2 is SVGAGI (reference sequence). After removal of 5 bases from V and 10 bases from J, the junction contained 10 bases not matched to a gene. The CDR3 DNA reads TGTGCCAGCAGTGGGACAGGTGCCTACGTGTCACCCCTCCACTTT. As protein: CASSGTGAYVSPLHF.

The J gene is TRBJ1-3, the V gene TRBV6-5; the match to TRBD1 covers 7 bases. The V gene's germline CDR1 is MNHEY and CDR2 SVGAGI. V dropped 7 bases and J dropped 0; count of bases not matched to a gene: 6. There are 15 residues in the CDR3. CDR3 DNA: TGTGCCAGCACTCCCGGGACAGCCTCTGGAAACACCATATATTTT. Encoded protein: CASTPGTASGNTIYF.